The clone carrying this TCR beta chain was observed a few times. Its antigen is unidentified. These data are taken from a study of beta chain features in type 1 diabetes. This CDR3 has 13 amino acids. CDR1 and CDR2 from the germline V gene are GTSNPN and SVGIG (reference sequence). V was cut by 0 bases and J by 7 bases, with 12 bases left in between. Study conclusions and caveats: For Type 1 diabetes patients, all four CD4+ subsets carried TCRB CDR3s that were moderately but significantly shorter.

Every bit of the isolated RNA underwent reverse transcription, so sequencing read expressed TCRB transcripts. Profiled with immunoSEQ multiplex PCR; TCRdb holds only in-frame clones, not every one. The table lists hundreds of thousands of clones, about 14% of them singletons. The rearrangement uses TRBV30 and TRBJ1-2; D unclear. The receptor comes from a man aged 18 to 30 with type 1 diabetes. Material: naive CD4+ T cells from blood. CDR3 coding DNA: TGTGCCTGGAGTGTCTTTCGTGGATCTGGCTACACCTTC. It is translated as CAWSVFRGSGYTF.